This TCR beta chain was profiled in a study of cytomegalovirus exposure and HLA in healthy donors. PCR employed 60 Vbeta and 13 Jbeta primers. TCRdb keeps only in-frame clones here, not all; method: immunoSEQ multiplex PCR. This sample has approximately 170,000 clones, with about 81% found just once. There are 14 residues in the CDR3. Germline CDR1 is LGHNA and CDR2 is YSLEER. V shed 4 bases and J 2 bases; nucleotides not matched to a gene: 4. Donors in the study were healthy people who gave bone marrow. Source material: PBMCs. This chain uses TRBV4-3 with TRBJ1-1; 7 nucleotides agree with TRBD1. The clonotype was recovered from a man under 40 in good health and CMV-seropositive. CDR3 sequence: CASSLGQINTEAFF. The CDR3, as DNA: TGCGCCAGCAGCCTGGGACAGATTAACACTGAAGCTTTCTTT.